This T cell receptor (beta chain) was identified in a study of cytomegalovirus exposure and HLA in healthy donors. Primers: 60 Vbeta forward and 13 Jbeta reverse. Generated by immunoSEQ multiplex PCR, the TCRdb table keeps only in-frame clones and is missing some. This table holds 150,000 to 200,000 clones, around 81% found once. This clone was recorded only once. Germline-derived CDR1 and CDR2 are LNHDA and SQIVND (reference sequence). V dropped 5 bases and J dropped 9; count of bases not matched to a gene: 5. This CDR3 has 13 residues. The chain uses TRBV19 and TRBJ2-2; the match to TRBD1 covers 8 bases. Material for sequencing was PBMCs. The clonotype comes from a man in his late teens or twenties in good health and CMV-seronegative. This CDR3 reads CASSGQGNRELFF. In DNA form, the CDR3 reads TGTGCCAGTAGTGGACAGGGTAACAGGGAGCTGTTTTTT.